This TCR beta chain was sequenced in a study of T-cell reconstitution after alpha-beta-depleted transplantation in children. Findings and caveats of the study: Reportedly, alpha-beta T cells present about two months post-transplant originated from several hundred expanded clones of graft origin. T cells produced anew were the main source of T-cell counts and diversity one year after transplant.

Preparing the TCRbeta library involved the use of unique molecular identifiers. Each CDR3 protein is one row after TCRdb ran MiXCR on the PCR reads. The sample lists roughly 420,000 distinct CDR3 sequences, 15% to 20% occurring once. This clonotype was recorded a few times. The antigen remains unidentified. Germline CDR1 reads ENHRY; CDR2 reads SYGVKD. The CDR3 is made up of 15 amino acids. V was pared by 4 bases and J by 3 bases, with 16 bases between. The TCR comes from a boy younger than two who had a stem cell transplant for Wiskott-Aldrich syndrome, so the T cells may come from the graft donor. Material: PBMCs, mostly from graft donor cells, obtained 360 days after TCRalphabeta/CD19-depleted stem cell transplant. The V gene is TRBV10-3, the J gene TRBJ2-7, with D perhaps matching TRBD1 (6 bases). As DNA, the CDR3 is TGTGCCATCAGTGTAGGACAGATATTGAACTACGAGCAGTACTTC. Encoded protein: CAISVGQILNYEQYF.